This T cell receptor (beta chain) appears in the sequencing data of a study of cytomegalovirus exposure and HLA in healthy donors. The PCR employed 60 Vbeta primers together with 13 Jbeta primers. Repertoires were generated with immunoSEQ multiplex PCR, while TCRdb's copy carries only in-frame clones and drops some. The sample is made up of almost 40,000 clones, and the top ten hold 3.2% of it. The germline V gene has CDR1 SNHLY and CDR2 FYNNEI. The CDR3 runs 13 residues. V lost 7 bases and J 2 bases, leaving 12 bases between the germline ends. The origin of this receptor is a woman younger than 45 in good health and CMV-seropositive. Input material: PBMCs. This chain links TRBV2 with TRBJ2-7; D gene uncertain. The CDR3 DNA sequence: TGTGCCAGCAAGCACACCAGCGCCTACGAGCAGTACTTC. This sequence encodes CASKHTSAYEQYF.